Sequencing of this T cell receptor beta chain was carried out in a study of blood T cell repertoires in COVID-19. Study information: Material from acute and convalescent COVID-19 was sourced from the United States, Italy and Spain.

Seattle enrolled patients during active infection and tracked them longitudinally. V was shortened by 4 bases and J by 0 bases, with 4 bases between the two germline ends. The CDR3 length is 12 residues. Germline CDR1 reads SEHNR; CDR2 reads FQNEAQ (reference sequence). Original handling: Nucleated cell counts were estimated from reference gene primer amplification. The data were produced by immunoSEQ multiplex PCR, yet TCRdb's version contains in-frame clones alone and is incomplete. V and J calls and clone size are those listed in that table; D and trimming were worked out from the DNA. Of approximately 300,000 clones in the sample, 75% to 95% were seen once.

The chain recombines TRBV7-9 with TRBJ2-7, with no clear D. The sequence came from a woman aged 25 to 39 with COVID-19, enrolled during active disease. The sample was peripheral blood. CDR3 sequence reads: CASSSSSYEQYF. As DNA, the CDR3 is TGTGCCAGCAGCTCTAGCTCCTACGAGCAGTACTTC. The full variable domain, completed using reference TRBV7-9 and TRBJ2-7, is DTGVSQNPRHKITKRGQNVTFRCDPISEHNRLYWYRQTLGQGPEFLTYFQNEAQLEKSRLLSDRFSAERPKGSFSTLEIQRTEQGDSAMYLCASSSSSYEQYFGPGTRLTVT.